The source of this TCR beta chain is a study of beta chain features in type 1 diabetes. Findings and limits, study-wide: A moderate, significant TCRB CDR3 shortening appeared in type 1 diabetes across four CD4+ subsets.

This clone has only a few counts. Its antigen is unidentified. CDR3 length: 14 residues. Trimming took off 4 bases at V and 6 bases at J, with 13 bases between the two ends. Looked up from germline, CDR1 is SGHAT and CDR2 is FQDESV (reference sequence). The investigators reverse transcribed all of the isolated RNA, so they sequenced expressed TCRB transcripts. Clones were read by immunoSEQ multiplex PCR, and TCRdb kept only the in-frame ones, dropping some. This table has under 150,000 clones, about 10% appearing once. Material for sequencing was central memory CD4+ T cells from blood. The sequence was collected from a man aged 25 to 40 with type 1 diabetes. The chain is built from TRBV11-1 and TRBJ2-4; D is perhaps TRBD2 (7 bases). In nucleotides, the CDR3 is TGTGCCAGCAGCTCCGGGGGGCATGGAAACATTCAGTACTTC. As protein: CASSSGGHGNIQYF.